Each of the 26 T cell receptor beta chains below was sequenced from the same sample in a study of T cell changes during pregnancy in multiple sclerosis. Clones were read by immunoSEQ multiplex PCR, and TCRdb kept only the in-frame ones, dropping some. The repertoire holds about 40,000 clones, around 90% seen once, with around 0.57% in the top ten. The material sequenced was CD4+ T cells from peripheral blood mononuclear cells, taken before pregnancy. These receptors were collected from a female donor with multiple sclerosis, enrolled in a pregnancy study.

This clone was detected a few times. The rearrangement joins TRBV5-1 to TRBJ2-7; 9 bases are shared with TRBD2. Germline trimming cut 0 bases from V and 3 bases from J; bases unmatched to any gene: 4. Germline CDR1 is SGHRS and CDR2 is YFSETQ. The CDR3 has 15 residues. CDR3 in amino acids: CASSLVLAGNYEQYF. The CDR3 DNA sequence: TGCGCCAGCAGCTTGGTCCTAGCGGGGAACTACGAGCAGTACTTC. Variable domain in full (rest from reference TRBV5-1 and TRBJ2-7): KAGVTQTPRYLIKTRGQQVTLSCSPISGHRSVSWYQQTPGQGLQFLFEYFSETQRNKGNFPGRFSGRQFSNSRSEMNVSTLELGDSALYLCASSLVLAGNYEQYFGPGTRLTVT.

A single count supports this clone. The V gene is TRBV5-1, the J gene TRBJ1-2, with D perhaps TRBD1 (6 bases). The CDR3 length is 15 residues. The V and J ends lost 0 bases and 3 bases respectively, with 12 bases between them. The germline V gene encodes CDR1 SGHRS and CDR2 YFSETQ. In DNA, the CDR3 is TGCGCCAGCAGCTTGGGTGGCAGGGGCGACTATGGCTACACCTTC. Translated, it gives CASSLGGRGDYGYTF. Complete variable domain (other parts from reference TRBV5-1 and TRBJ1-2): KAGVTQTPRYLIKTRGQQVTLSCSPISGHRSVSWYQQTPGQGLQFLFEYFSETQRNKGNFPGRFSGRQFSNSRSEMNVSTLELGDSALYLCASSLGGRGDYGYTFGSGTRLTVV.

The chain recombines TRBV7-9 with TRBJ1-2; D is possibly TRBD1 (6 bases). The germline V gene has CDR1 SEHNR and CDR2 FQNEAQ (reference sequence). The CDR3 is 18 amino acids. Trimming took off 2 bases at V and 9 bases at J, with 28 bases between the two ends. The DNA for the CDR3 is TGTGCCAGCAGCTTACTCGGGACAAGGGACGGGTCCCGTAGAAGCTACACCTTC. Amino acids: CASSLLGTRDGSRRSYTF.

This chain connects TRBV6-5 to TRBJ2-5; D perhaps matches TRBD1 (6 bases). This CDR3 contains 14 residues. Germline V lookup: CDR1 MNHEY, CDR2 SVGAGI. Deletions cut 6 bases from V and 5 bases from J, with 16 bases between. Written as DNA, the CDR3 is TGTGCCAGCAGCACCCGGCAGGGGTGGGAGACCCAGTACTTC. This encodes CASSTRQGWETQYF.

This chain uses TRBV10-2 with TRBJ2-7; tentative D call: TRBD1 (6 bases). Deletions cut 5 bases from V and 1 base from J, with 12 bases between. The CDR3 has 14 residues. Germline V gene sequence: CDR1 WSHSY, CDR2 SAAADI. This CDR3 reads CASSSWGRSYEQYF. DNA for the CDR3: TGCGCCAGCAGTTCGTGGGGGCGATCCTACGAGCAGTACTTC.

V and J are TRBV7-2 and TRBJ1-2; D remains unclear. The germline CDR1 and CDR2 sequences are SGHTA and FQGNSA. There are 15 residues in the CDR3. Trimming pared 5 bases from V and 4 bases from J, leaving 17 bases between. The CDR3: CASSPTLGRSYGYTF. The CDR3 DNA sequence: TGTGCCAGCAGCCCGACCTTAGGGAGGTCCTATGGCTACACCTTC.

The V call is TRBV7-8, the J call TRBJ1-6, with 10 bases that match TRBD1. V trimming: 4 bases; J trimming: 0 bases; junction bases outside the gene matches: 6. The V gene's germline CDR1 is SGHVS and CDR2 FQNEAQ. The CDR3 totals 18 residues. CDR3 DNA sequence: TGTGCCAGCAGCTCTGGGACAGGGGTGAGCTCCTATAATTCACCCCTCCACTTT. Protein sequence: CASSSGTGVSSYNSPLHF.

This clone was recorded only once. Other DNA sequences in the same sample also yield this CDR3. The rearrangement links TRBV7-2 to TRBJ1-4, with TRBD1 matching 7 bases. After removal of 4 bases from V and 3 bases from J, the junction contained 5 bases not matched to a gene. CDR1 SGHTA and CDR2 FQGNSA come from the germline V gene. There are 15 residues in the CDR3. This chain's CDR3 is CASSSRQGANEKLFF. As DNA, the CDR3 is TGTGCCAGCAGCTCCAGACAGGGTGCTAATGAAAAACTGTTTTTT.

The chain recombines TRBV19 with TRBJ2-7; D is perhaps TRBD1 (5 bases). The V end was cut by 6 bases, the J end by 5 bases, with 17 bases between. Per germline, CDR1 LNHDA and CDR2 SQIVND (reference sequence). The length of the CDR3 is 14 residues. CDR3 DNA sequence: TGTGCCAGTAGCCATGGGGCAGCAGCCGACGAGCAGTACTTC. This codes for CASSHGAAADEQYF.

The CDR3 here is CASRRQGGDTQYF. In DNA, the CDR3 is TGTGCCAGCAGGCGACAGGGGGGGGATACGCAGTATTTT. This sequence joins TRBV6-5 and TRBJ2-3, with 9 nucleotides matching TRBD1. J was trimmed by 6 bases and V by 6 bases; bases with no gene match: 4. The CDR3 runs 13 residues. Germline V gene sequence: CDR1 MNHEY, CDR2 SVGAGI.

The chain links TRBV5-6 to TRBJ2-7; no firm D call. The CDR3 totals 14 residues. Germline assignment: CDR1 SGHDT and CDR2 YYEEEE. V lost 4 bases to trimming and J lost 6 bases, with 17 bases between them. DNA for the CDR3: TGTGCCAGCAGCCTCTATCCTAATCGTGCCGAGCAGTACTTC. This encodes CASSLYPNRAEQYF.

V gene TRBV5-6 combines with J gene TRBJ2-7; tentatively, D is TRBD2 (5 bases). Germline CDR1 is SGHDT and CDR2 is YYEEEE. CDR3 length equals 13 residues. Trimming took 6 bases from V and 2 from J, leaving 12 bases between them. CDR3 in amino acids: CASNLGRAYEQYF. Here the CDR3 DNA reads TGTGCCAGCAACCTGGGGAGAGCCTACGAGCAGTACTTC.

This clone was counted a single time. This sequence joins TRBV6-6 and TRBJ2-1; 10 bases match TRBD2. The CDR3 extends over 15 amino acids. Germline CDR1 MNHNY, CDR2 SVGAGI (reference sequence). V dropped 5 bases and J dropped 2; count of bases not matched to a gene: 3. CDR3 protein: CASSLAGEPYNEQFF. CDR3 nucleotides: TGTGCCAGCAGTCTAGCGGGGGAACCCTACAATGAGCAGTTCTTC.

This clone was detected only a few times. The rearrangement uses TRBV7-6 and TRBJ2-7, with TRBD1 identical over 9 bases. In germline, CDR1 is SGHVS, CDR2 FNYEAQ. The length of the CDR3 is 14 residues. With V trimmed by 4 bases and J by 6 bases, 7 bases remained unmatched. The CDR3 nucleotides read TGTGCCAGCAGCTCAGGGACAGGGCGTAGCGAGCAGTACTTC. This translates into CASSSGTGRSEQYF.

This clone was detected once. This chain uses TRBV9 with TRBJ2-5; 7 bases align to TRBD1. The closer fit of TRBJ2-7 to the DNA end suggests the J call may be wrong. Germline V lookup: CDR1 SGDLS, CDR2 YYNGEE. The CDR3 is 13 amino acids. The CDR3 region has the DNA TGTGCCAGCAGCGCGGCAGGGGGCTACGAGCAGTACTTC. Its protein is CASSAAGGYEQYF.

The chain couples TRBV5-1 to TRBJ1-4; D possibly corresponds to TRBD1 (5 bases). Trimming removed 0 bases from V and 0 bases from J, with 9 bases in between. The CDR3 contains 16 residues. From germline, CDR1 is SGHRS and CDR2 YFSETQ. In DNA form, the CDR3 reads TGCGCCAGCAGCTTGGCCGTGACAGCAACTAATGAAAAACTGTTTTTT. Protein sequence: CASSLAVTATNEKLFF.

The gene calls are TRBV5-1 and TRBJ2-3, with TRBD2 as a possible D gene (7 bases). Per the germline V gene, CDR1 is SGHRS and CDR2 is YFSETQ. Between the trimmed V and J ends, which lost 6 bases and 1 base, there was a span of 15 bases. CDR3 length: 15 residues. CDR3 in amino acids: CASTPRGGRTDTQYF. CDR3 sequence (DNA): TGCGCCAGCACCCCAAGGGGGGGCCGCACAGATACGCAGTATTTT.

The chain joins TRBV6-6 to TRBJ2-7, with D perhaps matching TRBD1 (6 bases). Trimming left V 2 bases short and J 5 bases short, with 10 bases between. The CDR3 length is 13 residues. Germline lookup yields CDR1 MNHNY and CDR2 SVGAGI (reference sequence). As DNA, the CDR3 is TGTGCCAGCAGTTACAAAGAGGGGGACGAGCAGTACTTC. It codes for CASSYKEGDEQYF.

The chain links TRBV2 to TRBJ1-5, with D unclear. Germline CDR1 is SNHLY and CDR2 is FYNNEI. There are 14 residues in the CDR3. V shed 4 bases and J shed 3 bases, with 10 bases lying between them. The CDR3 nucleotides are TGTGCCAGCAGTGCCAACAGAGACAATCAGCCCCAGCATTTT. Translation gives CASSANRDNQPQHF.

The gene calls are TRBV6-5 and TRBJ1-6, with a tentative D call TRBD1 (5 bases). The CDR3 runs to 15 residues. The V end was cut by 4 bases, the J end by 1 base, with 8 bases between. Per germline, CDR1 MNHEY and CDR2 SVGAGI. This chain's CDR3 is CASSLGGSYNSPLHF. CDR3 nucleotides: TGTGCCAGCAGTTTGGGGGGATCCTATAATTCACCCCTCCACTTT.

V gene TRBV5-1 combines with J gene TRBJ2-2; 9 nucleotides line up with TRBD2. Germline assignment: CDR1 SGHRS and CDR2 YFSETQ. The CDR3 is 16 amino acids. The trim removed 7 bases at V and 1 base at J, leaving 8 bases unmatched. CDR3 residues: CASRRGGGGNTGELFF. The CDR3 coding sequence is TGCGCCAGCCGCCGAGGCGGGGGGGGGAACACCGGGGAGCTGTTTTTT. Full variable domain (remainder filled in from reference TRBV5-1 and TRBJ2-2): KAGVTQTPRYLIKTRGQQVTLSCSPISGHRSVSWYQQTPGQGLQFLFEYFSETQRNKGNFPGRFSGRQFSNSRSEMNVSTLELGDSALYLCASRRGGGGNTGELFFGEGSRLTVL.

The genes are TRBV7-3 and TRBJ2-1, with D tentatively TRBD1 (6 bases). This CDR3 contains 17 residues. V lost 5 bases and J lost 2, with 19 bases in between. The germline V gene encodes CDR1 SGHTA and CDR2 FQGTGA. The CDR3 bases are TGTGCCAGCAGCGCCCAGGCCAGCAGGGGTGCCTACAATGAGCAGTTCTTC. This encodes CASSAQASRGAYNEQFF.

The V and J genes are TRBV5-4 and TRBJ2-7; 9 nucleotides align to TRBD2. Losses at the gene ends were 0 bases for V and 4 bases for J; bases not matched to a gene: 5. The CDR3 length is 15 residues. Germline V gene data show CDR1 as SGHNT and CDR2 as YYREEE (reference sequence). CDR3 coding DNA: TGTGCCAGCAGCTTGGGCGGGGGGGGGATATACGAGCAGTACTTC. This translates into CASSLGGGGIYEQYF.

The chain joins TRBV10-2 to TRBJ1-1; D uncertain. V lost 5 bases and J lost 6, with 7 bases in between. The CDR3 has 11 residues. Germline CDR1 WSHSY, CDR2 SAAADI. The CDR3 DNA follows: TGCGCCAGCAGTCCCTTTGCTGAAGCTTTCTTT. Its translation: CASSPFAEAFF.

This chain uses TRBV7-2 with TRBJ2-7, with D perhaps matching TRBD1 (6 bases). The CDR3 is 13 amino acids. Germline loops: CDR1 SGHTA, CDR2 FQGNSA. V was trimmed by 6 bases and J by 3 bases, leaving 12 bases between them. CDR3 sequence: CASSPTTGYEQYF. As DNA, the CDR3 is TGTGCCAGCAGTCCTACGACAGGCTACGAGCAGTACTTC.

The chain couples TRBV2 to TRBJ2-7, with 12 bases fitting TRBD1. Germline assignment: CDR1 SNHLY and CDR2 FYNNEI. The CDR3 runs 13 residues. Unmatched junction bases numbered 8, after V lost 10 bases and J lost 7 bases. CDR3 region: CATRGTGGWEQYF. CDR3 in DNA: TGTGCCACGCGCGGGACAGGGGGCTGGGAGCAGTACTTC.